This T cell receptor (beta chain) emerged from a study of cytomegalovirus exposure and HLA in healthy donors. From germline, CDR1 is MDHEN and CDR2 SYDVKM. V shed 4 bases and J 4 bases; nucleotides not matched to a gene: 12. The CDR3 is made up of 17 amino acids. Notes on the study in general: Previously analyzed data showed that most TCR beta V segments were productive at a frequency of about 90% or about 30%. The authors assumed roughly uniform sequencing depth across donors for presence/absence analyses. There were several of the most significant clusters that appeared linked to common viral pathogens in a later analysis.

13 Jbeta primers and 60 Vbeta primers were used for the PCR. Assay: immunoSEQ multiplex PCR; the TCRdb copy retains only in-frame clones and omits some. The repertoire includes around 83,000 clones, 78% of them detected once, and about 4.4% sits in the top ten. Comment on this clone: The target antigen is unknown.

The specimen was PBMCs. The V call is TRBV28, the J call TRBJ1-1, with 10 bases aligning to TRBD1. The source is a male donor in good health and CMV-seropositive. DNA of the CDR3: TGTGCCAGCAGTTACGTAGACAGGGGGCGGGGGGGCACTGAAGCTTTCTTT. Protein sequence: CASSYVDRGRGGTEAFF.